These T cell receptor beta chains were read from a single sample in a study of somatic mutations in cytotoxic T cells in rheumatoid arthritis. Assay: immunoSEQ multiplex PCR; the TCRdb copy retains only in-frame clones and omits some. The sample holds thousands of clones; approximately 80% are singletons and the top ten take approximately 7%. Material for sequencing was CD8+ T cells sorted from blood. The receptors come from an adult with rheumatoid arthritis. Both conserved end residues are part of each CDR3. D genes are given only for firm matches. Only some rows state a clone size, as once, few, many or a class for expanded clones.

v_gene	j_gene	abundance	d_gene	CDR3aa	CDR3nt
TRBV7-9	TRBJ1-4	.	TRBD1	CASSLEGGLEKLFF	TGTGCCAGCAGCTTAGAAGGGGGCCTAGAAAAACTGTTTTTT
TRBV2	TRBJ2-2	.	TRBD1	CAIPDRANTGELFF	TGTGCCATCCCGGACAGGGCGAACACCGGGGAGCTGTTTTTT
TRBV28	TRBJ2-7	.	.	CASSLAGEWGQRYEQYF	TGTGCCAGCAGTTTAGCCGGGGAGTGGGGCCAAAGGTACGAGCAGTACTTC
TRBV7-9	TRBJ2-1	.	TRBD1	CASSQTGIDEQFF	TGTGCCAGCAGCCAGACAGGGATCGATGAGCAGTTCTTC
TRBV28	TRBJ1-2	few	.	CASTWGSYGYTF	TGTGCCAGCACTTGGGGAAGCTATGGCTACACCTTC
TRBV7-6	TRBJ2-7	.	.	CASSLEEGSYEQYF	TGTGCCAGCAGCTTAGAGGAAGGATCCTACGAGCAGTACTTC
TRBV15	TRBJ2-5	.	TRBD2	CATSTGLAAQETQYF	TGTGCCACCAGCACAGGACTAGCGGCGCAAGAGACCCAGTACTTC
TRBV5-6	TRBJ2-7	.	TRBD2	CATSPGGTPLEQYF	TGTGCCACCTCACCCGGGGGGACGCCTTTAGAGCAGTACTTC
TRBV7-9	TRBJ2-3	.	TRBD2	CASSLMTTAGGSTDTQYF	TGTGCCAGCAGCTTAATGACGACTGCGGGGGGGAGCACAGATACGCAGTATTTT
TRBV6-5	TRBJ1-4	once	.	CASSYGGGPNEKLFF	TGTGCCAGCAGTTATGGAGGCGGCCCTAATGAAAAACTGTTTTTT
TRBV6-5	TRBJ1-1	.	.	CASSYFRGTEAFF	TGTGCCAGCAGTTATTTCAGGGGCACTGAAGCTTTCTTT
TRBV7-9	TRBJ1-1	.	.	CASSFELLNTEAFF	TGTGCCAGCAGCTTTGAGCTATTGAACACTGAAGCTTTCTTT
TRBV19	TRBJ2-1	.	.	CASSTLVNEQFF	TGTGCCAGTAGTACCCTCGTCAATGAGCAGTTCTTC
TRBV5-8	TRBJ2-7	.	.	CASSQSPQLARTAGYEQYF	TGTGCCAGCAGCCAGTCCCCGCAACTAGCTAGGACCGCTGGTTACGAGCAGTACTTC
TRBV28	TRBJ1-1	.	.	CASSVTGTEAFF	TGTGCCAGCAGTGTCACAGGGACTGAAGCTTTCTTT
TRBV4-1	TRBJ1-5	few	.	CASSQEWAGASNQPQHF	TGCGCCAGCAGCCAAGAATGGGCGGGGGCTAGCAATCAGCCCCAGCATTTT
TRBV11-2	TRBJ2-7	.	TRBD1	CASSLVGTDYEQYF	TGTGCCAGCAGCTTAGTAGGGACAGATTACGAGCAGTACTTC
TRBV29-1	TRBJ2-7	.	TRBD2	CSVGGVSYEQYF	TGCAGCGTGGGGGGGGTTTCCTACGAGCAGTACTTC
TRBV5-1	TRBJ2-5	once	.	CASTFASVTQETQYF	TGCGCCAGCACGTTCGCTAGCGTAACCCAAGAGACCCAGTACTTC
TRBV5-1	TRBJ2-1	.	.	CASSLDGGYNEQFF	TGCGCCAGCAGCTTGGACGGGGGCTACAATGAGCAGTTCTTC
TRBV9	TRBJ1-4	.	TRBD1	CASSTGKTGGPTNEKLFF	TGTGCCAGCTCGACGGGAAAGACAGGGGGCCCAACTAATGAAAAACTGTTTTTT
TRBV11-2	TRBJ2-5	.	.	CASSSLEGGLQETQYF	TGTGCCAGCAGCTCGCTCGAGGGGGGACTTCAAGAGACCCAGTACTTC
TRBV27	TRBJ1-6	.	.	CASRPAAGGVNSPLHF	TGTGCCAGCAGACCCGCCGCGGGGGGCGTAAATTCACCCCTCCACTTT
TRBV5-4	TRBJ1-1	few	.	CASSLPDGANTEAFF	TGTGCCAGCAGCCTCCCCGACGGGGCAAACACTGAAGCTTTCTTT
TRBV19	TRBJ1-1	.	.	CASSLTGNTEAFF	TGTGCCAGTAGCCTTACAGGGAACACTGAAGCTTTCTTT
TRBV19	TRBJ1-1	.	.	CASSLQGITEAFF	TGTGCCAGTAGTCTGCAGGGGATCACTGAAGCTTTCTTT
TRBV6-5	TRBJ2-1	.	.	CASSYLGGDEQFF	TGTGCCAGCAGTTACTTGGGCGGCGATGAGCAGTTCTTC
TRBV11-2	TRBJ2-7	.	.	CASSPSGAPYEQYF	TGTGCCAGCAGCCCCTCGGGAGCACCCTACGAGCAGTACTTC
TRBV7-8	TRBJ2-1	.	TRBD2	CASSLVGGGADEQFF	TGTGCCAGCAGCTTAGTGGGCGGGGGGGCCGATGAGCAGTTCTTC
TRBV4-1	TRBJ2-2	once	.	CASRLTPNTGELFF	TGCGCCAGCCGACTGACACCGAACACCGGGGAGCTGTTTTTT
TRBV14	TRBJ1-1	.	.	CASSQDWGRMNTEAFF	TGTGCCAGCAGCCAAGACTGGGGACGGATGAACACTGAAGCTTTCTTT
TRBV2	TRBJ2-1	.	TRBD2	CASSTTSGPGYEQFF	TGTGCCAGCAGTACTACTAGCGGGCCAGGGTATGAGCAGTTCTTC
TRBV29-1	TRBJ1-2	large	TRBD1	CSVRTGRANYGYTF	TGCAGCGTTCGGACAGGGAGAGCTAACTATGGCTACACCTTC
TRBV7-2	TRBJ2-5	.	TRBD2	CASSLGGIVGETQYF	TGTGCCAGCAGCCTGGGGGGGATAGTAGGGGAGACCCAGTACTTC
TRBV18	TRBJ2-1	.	TRBD2	CASSPVPAGEEQFF	TGTGCCAGCTCACCAGTCCCCGCGGGGGAGGAGCAGTTCTTC
TRBV19	TRBJ1-5	.	.	CASSIDRSGGGNQPQHF	TGTGCCAGTAGTATAGATAGGTCCGGGGGCGGGAATCAGCCCCAGCATTTT
TRBV21-1	TRBJ1-5	.	.	CASSNDGNQPQHF	TGTGCCAGCAGCAATGATGGCAATCAGCCCCAGCATTTT
TRBV7-2	TRBJ1-6	.	TRBD1	CASSSTGTGEWNSPLHF	TGTGCCAGCAGCTCGACCGGGACAGGGGAGTGGAATTCACCCCTCCACTTT
TRBV7-3	TRBJ1-1	.	.	CASSLNGGGPLYTEAFF	TGTGCCAGCAGCTTAAACGGGGGAGGGCCACTATACACTGAAGCTTTCTTT
TRBV5-6	TRBJ1-1	.	.	CASRGEGAGRTEAFF	TGTGCCAGCCGGGGAGAGGGCGCTGGGCGCACTGAAGCTTTCTTT
TRBV27	TRBJ1-1	.	.	CASSLSAGMNTEAFF	TGTGCCAGCAGTTTATCGGCAGGGATGAACACTGAAGCTTTCTTT
TRBV5-4	TRBJ2-2	few	TRBD2	CASGSGVAAGELFF	TGTGCCAGCGGCAGCGGGGTAGCGGCCGGGGAGCTGTTTTTT
TRBV11-2	TRBJ2-7	.	TRBD1	CASSPRGQGAEEQYF	TGTGCCAGCAGCCCACGGGGACAGGGGGCGGAAGAGCAGTACTTC
TRBV15	TRBJ1-2	.	.	CATSRAARGAQGYTF	TGTGCCACCAGCAGAGCGGCGAGGGGGGCGCAGGGCTACACCTTC
TRBV5-4	TRBJ2-1	.	.	CASSSSGQGWSYNEQFF	TGTGCCAGCAGCAGTTCCGGGCAGGGGTGGTCCTACAATGAGCAGTTCTTC
TRBV7-9	TRBJ2-7	.	.	CASSSTGTTYEQYF	TGTGCCAGCAGCTCCACCGGGACAACATACGAGCAGTACTTC
TRBV15	TRBJ1-2	.	.	CATSVRTPGIYGYTF	TGTGCCACCAGCGTTCGGACGCCCGGTATCTATGGCTACACCTTC
TRBV7-9	TRBJ2-5	.	TRBD1	CASSWDRGEETQYF	TGTGCCAGCAGTTGGGACAGGGGGGAAGAGACCCAGTACTTC
TRBV4-1	TRBJ2-7	.	.	CASSARPSGNYEQYF	TGCGCCAGCAGCGCCCGACCGAGTGGTAACTACGAGCAGTACTTC
TRBV11-2	TRBJ2-5	.	.	CASSLEVERETQYF	TGTGCCAGCAGCTTAGAAGTGGAGCGGGAGACCCAGTACTTC
TRBV2	TRBJ1-1	.	.	CASSDSGLNTEAFF	TGTGCCAGCAGTGATTCGGGCCTGAACACTGAAGCTTTCTTT
TRBV19	TRBJ1-1	few	.	CASSMSGRFTEAFF	TGTGCCAGTAGTATGAGCGGGAGGTTCACTGAAGCTTTCTTT
TRBV7-6	TRBJ2-1	.	TRBD2	CASSLVGGGADEQFF	TGTGCCAGCAGCTTAGTGGGCGGGGGGGCCGATGAGCAGTTCTTC